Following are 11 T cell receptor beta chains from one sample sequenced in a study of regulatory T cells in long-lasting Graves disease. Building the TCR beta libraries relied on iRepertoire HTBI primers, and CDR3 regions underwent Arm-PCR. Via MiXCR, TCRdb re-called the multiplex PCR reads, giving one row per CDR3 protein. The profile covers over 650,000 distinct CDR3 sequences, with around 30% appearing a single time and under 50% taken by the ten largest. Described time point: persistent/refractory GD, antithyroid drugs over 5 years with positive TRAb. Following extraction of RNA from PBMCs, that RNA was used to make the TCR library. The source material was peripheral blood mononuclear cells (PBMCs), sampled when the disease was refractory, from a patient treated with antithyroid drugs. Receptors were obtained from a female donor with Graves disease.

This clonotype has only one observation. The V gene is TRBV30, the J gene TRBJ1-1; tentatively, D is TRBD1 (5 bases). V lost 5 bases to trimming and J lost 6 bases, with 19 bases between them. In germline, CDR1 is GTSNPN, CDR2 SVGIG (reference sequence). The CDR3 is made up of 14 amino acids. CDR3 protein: CAWGLGGAASEAFF. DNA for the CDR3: TGTGCCTGGGGACTGGGCGGGGCGGCCTCTGAAGCTTTCTTT.

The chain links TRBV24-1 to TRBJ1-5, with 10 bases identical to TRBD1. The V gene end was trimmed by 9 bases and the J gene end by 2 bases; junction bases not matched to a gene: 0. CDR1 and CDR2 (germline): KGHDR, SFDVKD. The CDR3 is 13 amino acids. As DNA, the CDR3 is TGTGCCACCGGGACAGGGGGCAATCAGCCCCAGCATTTT. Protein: CATGTGGNQPQHF.

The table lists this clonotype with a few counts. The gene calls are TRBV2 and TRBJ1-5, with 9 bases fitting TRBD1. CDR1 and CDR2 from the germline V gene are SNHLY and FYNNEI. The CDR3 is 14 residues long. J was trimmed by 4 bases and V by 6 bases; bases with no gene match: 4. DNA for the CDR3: TGTGCCAGCAGGGGGACAGGGCCTAATCAGCCCCAGCATTTT. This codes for CASRGTGPNQPQHF.

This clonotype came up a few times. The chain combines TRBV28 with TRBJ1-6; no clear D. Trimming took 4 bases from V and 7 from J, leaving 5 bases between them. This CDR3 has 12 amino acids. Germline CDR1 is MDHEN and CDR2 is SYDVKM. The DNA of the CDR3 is TGTGCCAGCAGTTGGAAAAATTCACCCCTCCACTTT. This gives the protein CASSWKNSPLHF.

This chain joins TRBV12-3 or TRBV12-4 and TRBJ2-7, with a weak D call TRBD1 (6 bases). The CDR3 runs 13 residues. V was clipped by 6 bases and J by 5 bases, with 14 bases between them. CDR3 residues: CASSQDQGHEQYF. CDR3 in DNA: TGTGCCAGCAGCCAAGATCAGGGGCACGAGCAGTACTTC.

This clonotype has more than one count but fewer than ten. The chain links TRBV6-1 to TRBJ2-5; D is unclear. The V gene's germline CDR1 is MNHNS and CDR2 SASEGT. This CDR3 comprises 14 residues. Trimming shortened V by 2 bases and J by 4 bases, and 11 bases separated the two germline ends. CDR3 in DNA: TGTGCCAGCAGTGAAAGTCGGGTGGGAGAGACCCAGTACTTC. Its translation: CASSESRVGETQYF.

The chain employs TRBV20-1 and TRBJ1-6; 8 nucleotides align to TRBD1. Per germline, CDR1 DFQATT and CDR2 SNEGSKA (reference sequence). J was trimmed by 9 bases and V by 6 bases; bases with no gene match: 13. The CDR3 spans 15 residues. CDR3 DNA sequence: TGCAGTGCCCCCCGCCTACAGGGGGGCCTTTCACCCCTCCACTTT. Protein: CSAPRLQGGLSPLHF.

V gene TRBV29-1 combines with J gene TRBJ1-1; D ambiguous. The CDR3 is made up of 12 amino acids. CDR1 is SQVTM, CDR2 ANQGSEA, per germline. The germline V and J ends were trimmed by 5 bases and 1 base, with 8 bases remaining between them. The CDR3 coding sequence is TGCAGCGTTCCGGGCCCGAACACTGAAGCTTTCTTT. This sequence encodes CSVPGPNTEAFF.

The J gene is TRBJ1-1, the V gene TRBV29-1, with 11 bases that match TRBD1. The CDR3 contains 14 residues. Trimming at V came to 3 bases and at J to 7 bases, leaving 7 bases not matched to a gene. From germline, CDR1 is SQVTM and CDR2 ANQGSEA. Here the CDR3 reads CSVDRTGGIGEAFF. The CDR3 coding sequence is TGCAGCGTTGACCGGACAGGGGGCATCGGTGAAGCTTTCTTT.

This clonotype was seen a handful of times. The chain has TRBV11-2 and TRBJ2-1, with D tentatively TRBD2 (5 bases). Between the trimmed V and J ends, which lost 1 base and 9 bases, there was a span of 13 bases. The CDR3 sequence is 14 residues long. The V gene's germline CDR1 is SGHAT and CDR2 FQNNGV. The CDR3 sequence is CASSLAGWLFEQFF. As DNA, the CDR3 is TGTGCCAGCAGCTTAGCGGGGTGGCTTTTTGAGCAGTTCTTC. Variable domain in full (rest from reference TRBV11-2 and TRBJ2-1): EAGVAQSPRYKIIEKRQSVAFWCNPISGHATLYWYQQILGQGPKLLIQFQNNGVVDDSQLPKDRFSAERLKGVDSTLKIQPAKLEDSAVYLCASSLAGWLFEQFFGPGTRLTVL.

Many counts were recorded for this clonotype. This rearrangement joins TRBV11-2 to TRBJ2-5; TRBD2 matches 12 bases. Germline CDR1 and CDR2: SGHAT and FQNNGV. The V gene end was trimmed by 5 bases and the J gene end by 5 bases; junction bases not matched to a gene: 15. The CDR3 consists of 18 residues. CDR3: CASSPQGLAGGPWETQYF. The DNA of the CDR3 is TGTGCCAGCAGCCCCCAGGGGCTAGCGGGAGGGCCATGGGAGACCCAGTACTTC.